These T cell receptor beta chains were read from a single sample in a study of cytomegalovirus exposure and HLA in healthy donors. Here immunoSEQ multiplex PCR was the method, and the copy in TCRdb shows in-frame clones only, minus some. The sample has approximately 150,000 clones; roughly 10% are singletons. Sequencing was done on a sample of PBMCs. The receptors were sampled from a male donor in good health and CMV-seronegative. CDR3s include the opening cysteine and the closing phenylalanine or tryptophan. The order of the fields is CDR3 protein, CDR3 DNA, J gene, D gene, V gene, clone size. D genes are given only for firm matches. Size values are once, few and many counts, or a class for expanded clones, and some rows have none.

CDR3 protein: CASSSSPEGTHEGYTF; CDR3 DNA: TGTGCCAGCAGCTCATCCCCGGAGGGAACCCATGAGGGCTACACCTTC; J gene: TRBJ1-2; D gene: -; V gene: TRBV7-3; clone size: -
CDR3 protein: CASSPWTGSEAFF; CDR3 DNA: TGTGCCAGCAGCCCCTGGACAGGTTCTGAAGCTTTCTTT; J gene: TRBJ1-1; D gene: TRBD1; V gene: TRBV9; clone size: -
CDR3 protein: CASSVEIYTDTQYF; CDR3 DNA: TGTGCCAGCAGCGTAGAAATCTACACAGATACGCAGTATTTT; J gene: TRBJ2-3; D gene: -; V gene: TRBV9; clone size: few
CDR3 protein: CASSLDSRGSQHF; CDR3 DNA: TGTGCCAGCAGCTTAGATTCAAGGGGAAGCCAGCATTTT; J gene: TRBJ1-5; D gene: -; V gene: TRBV11-2; clone size: few
CDR3 protein: CASSLQANSPLHF; CDR3 DNA: TGTGCCAGCAGCTTACAGGCTAATTCACCCCTCCACTTT; J gene: TRBJ1-6; D gene: -; V gene: TRBV7-2; clone size: -
CDR3 protein: CASSYSYESETQYF; CDR3 DNA: TGTGCCAGCAGTTACTCGTATGAGTCAGAGACCCAGTACTTC; J gene: TRBJ2-5; D gene: -; V gene: TRBV6-5; clone size: -
CDR3 protein: CASSTGLASTDTQYF; CDR3 DNA: TGTGCCAGTAGTACTGGACTAGCGAGTACAGATACGCAGTATTTT; J gene: TRBJ2-3; D gene: TRBD2; V gene: TRBV19; clone size: few
CDR3 protein: CASSLEGGPQYF; CDR3 DNA: TGTGCCAGCAGTTTAGAGGGTGGCCCGCAGTACTTC; J gene: TRBJ2-7; D gene: -; V gene: TRBV28; clone size: -
CDR3 protein: CASSLVGSVYEQYF; CDR3 DNA: TGTGCCAGCAGTTTGGTAGGGAGCGTCTACGAGCAGTACTTC; J gene: TRBJ2-7; D gene: -; V gene: TRBV28; clone size: few
CDR3 protein: CASSFGTDYYEQYF; CDR3 DNA: TGTGCCAGCAGCTTCGGGACGGACTACTACGAGCAGTACTTC; J gene: TRBJ2-7; D gene: -; V gene: TRBV11-2; clone size: few
CDR3 protein: CASSSRQGAGNTEAFF; CDR3 DNA: TGTGCCAGCAGCTCTAGACAGGGGGCGGGAAACACTGAAGCTTTCTTT; J gene: TRBJ1-1; D gene: TRBD1; V gene: TRBV9; clone size: few
CDR3 protein: CASSQDVLSSYNEQFF; CDR3 DNA: TGCGCCAGCAGCCAAGACGTGTTGAGCTCCTACAATGAGCAGTTCTTC; J gene: TRBJ2-1; D gene: -; V gene: TRBV4-3; clone size: -
CDR3 protein: CSVGGLAGRGELFF; CDR3 DNA: TGCAGCGTTGGGGGACTAGCGGGGCGCGGGGAGCTGTTTTTT; J gene: TRBJ2-2; D gene: TRBD2; V gene: TRBV29-1; clone size: -
CDR3 protein: CASSLSYYGYTF; CDR3 DNA: TGTGCCAGCAGTTTATCTTACTATGGCTACACCTTC; J gene: TRBJ1-2; D gene: -; V gene: TRBV28; clone size: -
CDR3 protein: CASSFQGSPRYGYTF; CDR3 DNA: TGTGCCAGCAGTTTCCAGGGCTCGCCTAGGTATGGCTACACCTTC; J gene: TRBJ1-2; D gene: -; V gene: TRBV28; clone size: -
CDR3 protein: CASSTPGETQYF; CDR3 DNA: TGTGCCAGCTCTACACCCGGGGAGACCCAGTACTTC; J gene: TRBJ2-5; D gene: -; V gene: TRBV7-9; clone size: -
CDR3 protein: CASRRARGRATEAFF; CDR3 DNA: TGCGCCAGCAGACGGGCCAGGGGTAGGGCGACTGAAGCTTTCTTT; J gene: TRBJ1-1; D gene: -; V gene: TRBV4-3; clone size: few
CDR3 protein: CASSSRGQGGNYEQYF; CDR3 DNA: TGTGCCAGTAGTAGCCGTGGACAGGGAGGAAACTACGAGCAGTACTTC; J gene: TRBJ2-7; D gene: TRBD1; V gene: TRBV19; clone size: few
CDR3 protein: CASTLGEHTEAFF; CDR3 DNA: TGTGCCAGCACTCTCGGGGAGCACACTGAAGCTTTCTTT; J gene: TRBJ1-1; D gene: -; V gene: TRBV28; clone size: many
CDR3 protein: CASSTGVVYNEQFF; CDR3 DNA: TGTGCCAGCAGCACAGGGGTAGTGTACAATGAGCAGTTCTTC; J gene: TRBJ2-1; D gene: TRBD1; V gene: TRBV16; clone size: -
CDR3 protein: CASSLKGTGDSPLHF; CDR3 DNA: TGTGCCAGCAGCCTTAAAGGGACAGGGGATTCACCCCTCCACTTT; J gene: TRBJ1-6; D gene: TRBD1; V gene: TRBV5-6; clone size: -
CDR3 protein: CASSLTSGLYNEQFF; CDR3 DNA: TGTGCCAGCAGCTTGACTAGCGGACTCTACAATGAGCAGTTCTTC; J gene: TRBJ2-1; D gene: TRBD2; V gene: TRBV5-8; clone size: -
CDR3 protein: CASSPSTLGNEQFF; CDR3 DNA: TGTGCCAGCAGTCCTAGCACCCTGGGCAATGAGCAGTTCTTC; J gene: TRBJ2-1; D gene: -; V gene: TRBV27; clone size: few
CDR3 protein: CASSYRAGYEQYF; CDR3 DNA: TGTGCCAGCAGTTACCGAGCGGGGTACGAGCAGTACTTC; J gene: TRBJ2-7; D gene: TRBD2; V gene: TRBV6-5; clone size: few
CDR3 protein: CASSLTGNYGYTF; CDR3 DNA: TGTGCCAGCAGTTTAACGGGTAACTATGGCTACACCTTC; J gene: TRBJ1-2; D gene: -; V gene: TRBV27; clone size: -
CDR3 protein: CASSLVASTGEQYF; CDR3 DNA: TGTGCCAGCAGCTTAGTTGCTAGTACTGGCGAGCAGTACTTC; J gene: TRBJ2-7; D gene: -; V gene: TRBV7-2; clone size: -
CDR3 protein: CSVEQGMNTEAFF; CDR3 DNA: TGCAGCGTTGAACAGGGGATGAACACTGAAGCTTTCTTT; J gene: TRBJ1-1; D gene: -; V gene: TRBV29-1; clone size: few
CDR3 protein: CASSQGTGYEQYF; CDR3 DNA: TGCGCCAGCAGCCAAGGGACAGGTTACGAGCAGTACTTC; J gene: TRBJ2-7; D gene: TRBD1; V gene: TRBV4-3; clone size: few
CDR3 protein: CASSEDRVAGNYGYTF; CDR3 DNA: TGTGCCAGCTCGGAGGACAGGGTAGCGGGTAACTATGGCTACACCTTC; J gene: TRBJ1-2; D gene: TRBD1; V gene: TRBV28; clone size: few
CDR3 protein: CASGGREKLFF; CDR3 DNA: TGTGCCAGCGGCGGTCGAGAAAAACTGTTTTTT; J gene: TRBJ1-4; D gene: -; V gene: TRBV28; clone size: few
CDR3 protein: CASSSAGGSAEAFF; CDR3 DNA: TGTGCCAGCAGCTCCGCGGGGGGTTCGGCTGAAGCTTTCTTT; J gene: TRBJ1-1; D gene: -; V gene: TRBV5-6; clone size: -
CDR3 protein: CASSGGTSGTYEQYF; CDR3 DNA: TGTGCCAGCAGTGGTGGGACTAGCGGGACGTACGAGCAGTACTTC; J gene: TRBJ2-7; D gene: TRBD2; V gene: TRBV5-4; clone size: few
CDR3 protein: CASSLNRGANNEKLFF; CDR3 DNA: TGTGCCAGCAGTTTAAACAGGGGGGCGAATAATGAAAAACTGTTTTTT; J gene: TRBJ1-4; D gene: TRBD1; V gene: TRBV27; clone size: -